Presented here are 13 T cell receptor beta chains from one specimen sequenced in a study of response to subunit inactivated influenza vaccine. TCRdb reanalysed the RT-PCR reads using MiXCR and keeps one entry per CDR3 protein. The sample lists 250,000 to 350,000 distinct CDR3 sequences, about 20% seen once, with 10% in the top ten. Sequencing was performed on PBMCs from blood, taken less than 22 months after vaccination. These receptor sequences come from a man aged 50 to 69 who received an inactivated influenza vaccine.

CDR3 coding DNA: TGCAGTGCTAGAGATCTTTTAGCAGGGAGGCCTTACAATGAGCAGTTCTTC. This codes for CSARDLLAGRPYNEQFF. The chain employs TRBV20-1 and TRBJ2-1, with D tentatively TRBD2 (6 bases). V lost 0 bases, J lost 4 bases, and 19 bases lay in between. The V gene's germline CDR1 is DFQATT and CDR2 SNEGSKA (reference sequence). CDR3 length: 17 residues.

The sample holds a few counts of this clonotype. This chain joins TRBV10-3 and TRBJ1-4; possibly TRBD1 for D (5 bases). The CDR3 consists of 14 residues. Germline loops: CDR1 ENHRY, CDR2 SYGVKD. The V and J ends lost 5 bases and 7 bases respectively, with 14 bases between them. This CDR3 reads CAISSVGRGEKLFF. Here the CDR3 DNA reads TGTGCCATCAGTTCGGTGGGGCGGGGTGAAAAACTGTTTTTT.

A few counts support this clonotype. The rearrangement uses TRBV4-2 and TRBJ1-3; D is uncertain. The CDR3 length is 16 residues. V was clipped by 0 bases and J by 1 base, with 10 bases between them. The germline CDR1 and CDR2 sequences are LGHNA and YNFKEQ. The CDR3 DNA sequence: TGTGCCAGCAGCCAAGAGCGGGGAGCTTCTGGAAACACCATATATTTT. Protein sequence: CASSQERGASGNTIYF.

The chain combines TRBV12-3 or TRBV12-4 with TRBJ1-3; D remains ambiguous. The CDR3 length is 16 residues. V lost 6 bases and J 1 base, leaving 16 bases between the germline ends. The CDR3 DNA reads as TGTGCCAGCAGGCTACACGGGGTCAATTCTGGAAACACCATATATTTT. As protein: CASRLHGVNSGNTIYF.

This clonotype occurred once. The CDR3 spells CSARDPRGEETQYF. The CDR3 DNA reads TGCAGTGCTAGAGATCCCAGGGGGGAAGAGACCCAGTACTTC. This sequence joins TRBV20-1 and TRBJ2-5; tentatively, D is TRBD1 (7 bases). The CDR3 consists of 14 residues. Per the germline V gene, CDR1 is DFQATT and CDR2 is SNEGSKA (reference sequence). Trimming stripped 0 bases from V and 3 bases from J, with 11 bases between.

This chain links TRBV20-1 with TRBJ2-2; TRBD1 or TRBD2 may be the D gene (6 bases each). CDR1 and CDR2 from the germline V gene are DFQATT and SNEGSKA (reference sequence). V lost 0 bases and J 3 bases, leaving 14 bases between the germline ends. CDR3 size: 16 residues. The CDR3 coding sequence is TGCAGTGCTAGAGATCTAGGGGGGAGTTACACCGGGGAGCTGTTTTTT. It translates to CSARDLGGSYTGELFF.

This sequence joins TRBV4-3 and TRBJ1-2; possible D gene TRBD1, 6 bases. V lost 4 bases to trimming and J lost 4 bases, with 13 bases between them. Germline V CDR1 and CDR2: LGHNA, YSLEER. The CDR3 contains 14 residues. The CDR3 DNA follows: TGCGCCAGCAGCCCCACTCCCAGGGGCTATGGCTACACCTTC. Encoded protein: CASSPTPRGYGYTF.

DNA of the CDR3: TGTGCCAGCTCACCGGGGGCTATCTCCTACGAGCAGTACTTC. It codes for CASSPGAISYEQYF. This chain links TRBV18 with TRBJ2-7; weak D call: TRBD1 (6 bases). Germline CDR1 reads KGHSH; CDR2 reads LQKENI. V was shortened by 3 bases and J by 0 bases, with 9 bases between the two germline ends. The CDR3 loop spans 14 amino acids.

This clonotype was picked up a small number of times. V usage is TRBV12-3 or TRBV12-4 and J usage is TRBJ1-1; D might be TRBD1 (6 bases). Trimming took off 5 bases at V and 0 bases at J, with 13 bases between the two ends. The CDR3 sequence is 15 residues long. The CDR3 here is CASSKEGHLNTEAFF. As DNA, the CDR3 is TGTGCCAGCAGTAAGGAGGGACACCTGAACACTGAAGCTTTCTTT.

This clonotype was detected a few times. The rearrangement links TRBV11-1 to TRBJ2-3; no clear D. The CDR3 is 16 residues long. V was shortened by 1 base and J by 2 bases, with 13 bases between the two germline ends. Germline V gene lookup returns CDR1 SGHAT and CDR2 FQDESV (reference sequence). The CDR3 region is CASSLGLGRHTDTQYF. DNA of the CDR3: TGTGCCAGCAGCTTAGGTCTAGGACGTCACACAGATACGCAGTATTTT.

This clonotype appeared many times. V gene TRBV5-6 combines with J gene TRBJ1-1, with 7 bases that match TRBD1. V was pared by 4 bases and J by 1 base, with 4 bases of the junction left unmatched. Germline assignment: CDR1 SGHDT and CDR2 YYEEEE. The CDR3 totals 14 residues. CDR3 DNA sequence: TGTGCCAGCAGCCCGGGACAGAGGAACACTGAAGCTTTCTTT. Protein product: CASSPGQRNTEAFF. Supplemented by reference TRBV5-6 and TRBJ1-1, the full variable domain reads DAGVTQSPTHLIKTRGQQVTLRCSPKSGHDTVSWYQQALGQGPQFIFQYYEEEERQRGNFPDRFSGHQFPNYSSELNVNALLLGDSALYLCASSPGQRNTEAFFGQGTRLTVV.

This clonotype was counted a few times. The chain couples TRBV7-9 to TRBJ2-3, with 7 nucleotides matching TRBD1. Germline V gene data show CDR1 as SEHNR and CDR2 as FQNEAQ (reference sequence). The ends lost 5 bases at V and 3 bases at J; junction bases unmatched: 8. The CDR3 is 15 amino acids. The CDR3 sequence is CASSPRTGWTDTQYF. Here the CDR3 DNA reads TGTGCCAGCAGCCCGCGGACAGGTTGGACAGATACGCAGTATTTT.

Comments on this clonotype: The germline gene is not matched at one end of the junction; a read error may be the cause. The chain uses TRBV27 and TRBJ2-1; D call uncertain. CDR1 is MNHEY, CDR2 SMNVEV, per germline (reference sequence). This CDR3 is 15 amino acids long. This chain's CDR3 is CASGFGLSSYNEQFF. As DNA, the CDR3 is TGTGCCAGCGGTTTTGGCCTGAGCTCCTACAATGAGCAGTTCTTC.